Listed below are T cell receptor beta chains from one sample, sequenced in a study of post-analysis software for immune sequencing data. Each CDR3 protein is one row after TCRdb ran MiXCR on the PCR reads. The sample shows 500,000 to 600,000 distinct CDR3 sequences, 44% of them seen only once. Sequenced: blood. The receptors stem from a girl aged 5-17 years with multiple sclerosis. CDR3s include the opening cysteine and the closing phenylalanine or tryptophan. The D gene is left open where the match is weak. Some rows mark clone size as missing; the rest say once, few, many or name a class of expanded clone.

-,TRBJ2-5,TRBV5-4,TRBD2,TGTGCCAGCACAAGCGGGGGGACCTCCCAAGAGACCCAGTACTTC,CASTSGGTSQETQYF
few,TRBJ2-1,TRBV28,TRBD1,TGTGCCAGCAGTTCACAGGGGAATGGACAGTTCTTC,CASSSQGNGQFF
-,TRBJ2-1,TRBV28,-,TGTGCCAGCAGCCCCGGGACCCAAACCTACAATGAGCAGTTCTTC,CASSPGTQTYNEQFF
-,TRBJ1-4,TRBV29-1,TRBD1,TGCAGCGTGTCGACAGGGGGAGAAAAACTGTTTTTT,CSVSTGGEKLFF
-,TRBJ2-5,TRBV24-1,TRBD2,TGTGCCACCGCTAGCGGGGGACAAGAGACCCAGTACTTC,CATASGGQETQYF
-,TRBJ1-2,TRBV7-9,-,TGTGCCAGCAGCCCTACGGAGAGGGGATATGGCTACACCTTC,CASSPTERGYGYTF
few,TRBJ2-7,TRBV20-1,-,TGCAGTGAGCCACGGCCCTACGAGCAGTACTTC,CSEPRPYEQYF
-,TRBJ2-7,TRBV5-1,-,TGCGCCAGCAGCTTGGAGTTCGGGGAGGCCTCCGGGGGCGAGCAGTACTTC,CASSLEFGEASGGEQYF
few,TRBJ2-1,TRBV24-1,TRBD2,TGTGCCACCAGCGGACTAGCGGGAGGGTACAATGAGCAGTTCTTC,CATSGLAGGYNEQFF
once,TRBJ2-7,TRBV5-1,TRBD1,TGCGCCAGCAGCTTTACCTTTACAGGGGTGGGCGAGCAGTACTTC,CASSFTFTGVGEQYF
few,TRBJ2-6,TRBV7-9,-,TGTGCCAGCAGTTTTACAGGGTTATCGGGGGCCAACGTCCTGACTTTC,CASSFTGLSGANVLTF
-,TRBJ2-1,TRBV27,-,TGTGCCAGCAGTTTATGGCCGGGTGAGCAGTTCTTC,CASSLWPGEQFF
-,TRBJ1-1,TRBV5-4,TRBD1,TGTGCCAGCAGCTTTTGGACAGGGTTGGCCACTGAAGCTTTCTTT,CASSFWTGLATEAFF
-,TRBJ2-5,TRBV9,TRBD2,TGTGCCAGCAGCGTGAGACTAGCGAAGATTAAAGAGACCCAGTACTTC,CASSVRLAKIKETQYF
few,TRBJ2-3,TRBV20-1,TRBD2,TGCAGCCAGCGGGGGGGCTCAGATACGCAGTATTTT,CSQRGGSDTQYF
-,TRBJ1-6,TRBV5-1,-,TGCGCCAGCAGCCTCGTTGCCCAGAGCTCCTATAATTCACCCCTCCACTTT,CASSLVAQSSYNSPLHF